This passage covers 27 T cell receptor beta chains from one sample sequenced in a study of cytomegalovirus exposure and HLA in healthy donors. PCR was performed using 60 Vbeta and 13 Jbeta primers. Clones were sequenced by immunoSEQ multiplex PCR, and TCRdb holds only the in-frame ones, with some missing. The sample holds over 200,000 clones, approximately 82% seen once. The sequenced material came from PBMCs. Receptors originate from a woman between 40 and 50 years old in good health and CMV-seronegative.

V gene TRBV7-8 combines with J gene TRBJ1-2, with TRBD1 as a possible D gene (6 bases). Germline-derived CDR1 and CDR2 are SGHVS and FQNEAQ. Trimming removed 1 base at V and 5 bases at J, with 11 bases between. CDR3 size: 14 residues. CDR3 protein: CASSLEVRGYGYTF. The DNA of the CDR3 is TGTGCCAGCAGCTTAGAAGTCAGGGGATATGGCTACACCTTC.

This chain joins TRBV5-6 and TRBJ2-5, with no clear D. This CDR3 has 12 residues. CDR1 and CDR2 from the germline V gene are SGHDT and YYEEEE. V lost 1 base to trimming and J lost 5 bases, with 6 bases between them. CDR3 residues: CASSLSMETQYF. CDR3 bases: TGTGCCAGCAGCTTGTCCATGGAGACCCAGTACTTC.

This clone has a handful of counts. The rearrangement joins TRBV7-2 to TRBJ2-3, with D unclear. V dropped 5 bases and J dropped 8 bases, with 14 bases sitting between them. Germline V lookup: CDR1 SGHTA, CDR2 FQGNSA. The CDR3 has 13 amino acids. CDR3: CASSINTVGTQYF. In DNA, the CDR3 is TGTGCCAGCAGCATAAACACAGTCGGTACGCAGTATTTT.

The chain couples TRBV6-1 to TRBJ1-5; D gene unclear. Trimming left V 11 bases short and J 4 bases short, with 12 bases between. Germline V gene sequence: CDR1 MNHNS, CDR2 SASEGT. CDR3 size: 12 residues. Written as DNA, the CDR3 is TGTGCCGGCTCAGGCGATAATCAGCCCCAGCATTTT. This translates into CAGSGDNQPQHF.

Only a few counts were recorded for this clone. This chain joins TRBV4-3 and TRBJ1-4; D ambiguous. The CDR3 has 13 residues. Germline V lookup: CDR1 LGHNA, CDR2 YSLEER. V was cut by 3 bases and J by 8 bases, with 10 bases left in between. This CDR3 reads CASSHSLEEKLFF. In DNA, the CDR3 is TGCGCCAGCAGCCACTCCTTAGAGGAAAAACTGTTTTTT.

This clone was counted only a few times. The sample has other DNA sequences that encode this CDR3 too. The chain recombines TRBV9 with TRBJ2-3, with TRBD2 identical over 8 bases. Looked up from germline, CDR1 is SGDLS and CDR2 is YYNGEE. Trimming at V came to 0 bases and at J to 1 base, leaving 1 base not matched to a gene. The CDR3 sequence is 15 residues long. The CDR3 loop reads CASSVGSGGTDTQYF. Written as DNA, the CDR3 is TGTGCCAGCAGCGTAGGTAGCGGGGGCACAGATACGCAGTATTTT.

Only one count was recorded for this clone. CDR3 region: CASSPTGIGYTF. The CDR3 coding sequence is TGTGCCAGCAGCCCGACAGGGATCGGCTACACCTTC. The chain couples TRBV7-8 to TRBJ1-2; TRBD1 matches 7 bases. This CDR3 region has 12 residues. The germline gives CDR1 SGHVS, CDR2 FQNEAQ. With 5 bases clipped from V and 8 bases from J, the junction kept 5 bases outside the gene matches.

The chain couples TRBV7-2 to TRBJ2-7, with D maybe TRBD2 (5 bases). Germline-derived CDR1 and CDR2 are SGHTA and FQGNSA. V gave up 8 bases and J gave up 3 bases, with 20 bases separating them. The CDR3 extends over 15 amino acids. The CDR3 nucleotides are TGTGCCAGCCTGCTCCACGAGCGGATGGGCTACGAGCAGTACTTC. This translates into CASLLHERMGYEQYF.

The CDR3 reads CASSSVGQSYNEQFF. In nucleotides, the CDR3 is TGTGCCAGCAGTTCGGTCGGACAGAGCTACAATGAGCAGTTCTTC. This sequence joins TRBV28 and TRBJ2-1, with a tentative D call TRBD1 (6 bases). The germline V and J ends were trimmed by 4 bases and 3 bases, with 13 bases remaining between them. There are 15 residues in the CDR3. Per germline, CDR1 MDHEN and CDR2 SYDVKM.

This sequence joins TRBV28 and TRBJ1-4; D is undetermined. The CDR3 loop spans 14 amino acids. The V end was cut by 6 bases, the J end by 6 bases, with 14 bases between. Germline V CDR1 and CDR2: MDHEN, SYDVKM. The CDR3 DNA follows: TGTGCCAGCAGATTCGAGGGTGGAGATGAAAAACTGTTTTTT. It encodes CASRFEGGDEKLFF. The full variable domain, with the rest looked up from reference TRBV28 and TRBJ1-4, is DVKVTQSSRYLVKRTGEKVFLECVQDMDHENMFWYRQDPGLGLRLIYFSYDVKMKEKGDIPEGYSVSREKKERFSLILESASTNQTSMYLCASRFEGGDEKLFFGSGTQLSVL.

This chain links TRBV2 with TRBJ1-1, with TRBD1 matching over 7 bases. J lost 4 bases, V lost 6 bases, and 11 bases had no gene match. Germline loops: CDR1 SNHLY, CDR2 FYNNEI. CDR3 length equals 15 residues. CDR3 nucleotide sequence: TGTGCCAGCAGACCCCGGACAGGTTTTGGCACTGAAGCTTTCTTT. Amino acids: CASRPRTGFGTEAFF.

The V gene is TRBV19, the J gene TRBJ2-6, with D possibly matching TRBD1 (6 bases). The V end lost 5 bases, the J end lost 4 bases, and 12 bases lay between the germline ends. The germline CDR1 and CDR2 sequences are LNHDA and SQIVND (reference sequence). The CDR3 is 15 amino acids. The CDR3 DNA follows: TGTGCCAGTAGTGCTAGGGGGTCCGGGGCCAACGTCCTGACTTTC. Translating gives CASSARGSGANVLTF. Full variable domain (outside the CDR3, taken from reference TRBV19 and TRBJ2-6): DGGITQSPKYLFRKEGQNVTLSCEQNLNHDAMYWYRQDPGQGLRLIYYSQIVNDFQKGDIAEGYSVSREKKESFPLTVTSAQKNPTAFYLCASSARGSGANVLTFGAGSRLTVL.

The V and J genes are TRBV5-1 and TRBJ1-4, with TRBD1 identical over 9 bases. The trim removed 4 bases at V and 5 bases at J, leaving 6 bases unmatched. The germline V gene has CDR1 SGHRS and CDR2 YFSETQ. The CDR3 is 15 amino acids. CDR3 loop: CASSPGDRDNEKLFF. The CDR3, as DNA: TGCGCCAGCAGCCCGGGGGACAGGGACAATGAAAAACTGTTTTTT.

The V gene is TRBV7-8, the J gene TRBJ1-5, with D tentatively TRBD1 (5 bases). This CDR3 is 16 amino acids long. CDR1 and CDR2 from the germline V gene are SGHVS and FQNEAQ. The V and J ends lost 6 bases and 0 bases respectively, with 15 bases between them. The CDR3 DNA follows: TGTGCCAGCAGTTATACCGGGACTGATAGCAATCAGCCCCAGCATTTT. Protein sequence: CASSYTGTDSNQPQHF.

The CDR3 sequence is CASDPGQEDTEAFF. The CDR3 nucleotides are TGTGCCAGCGACCCTGGACAGGAAGACACTGAAGCTTTCTTT. The rearrangement uses TRBV30 and TRBJ1-1; 7 bases are shared with TRBD1. The CDR3 extends over 14 amino acids. CDR1 and CDR2 from the germline V gene are GTSNPN and SVGIG (reference sequence). The junction had 12 bases not matched to a gene; V was cut back by 8 bases and J by 3 bases.

The V and J genes are TRBV7-9 and TRBJ2-7, with unresolved D. V lost 5 bases and J 1 base, leaving 6 bases between the germline ends. This CDR3 region has 12 residues. Germline-derived CDR1 and CDR2 are SEHNR and FQNEAQ (reference sequence). The CDR3 protein is CASSHSSYEQYF. The CDR3, as DNA: TGTGCCAGCAGCCATAGTTCCTACGAGCAGTACTTC.

The V and J genes are TRBV6-1 and TRBJ2-7; no firm D call. Between the trimmed V and J ends, which lost 0 bases and 2 bases, there was a span of 8 bases. CDR1 and CDR2 (germline): MNHNS, SASEGT. The CDR3 loop spans 14 amino acids. The CDR3 spells CASSEAAETYEQYF. CDR3 coding DNA: TGTGCCAGCAGTGAAGCCGCGGAGACCTACGAGCAGTACTTC.

In this sample, this clone turned up once. The J gene is TRBJ2-3, the V gene TRBV7-8; unclear D gene. This CDR3 has 15 amino acids. Per germline, CDR1 SGHVS and CDR2 FQNEAQ. V lost 4 bases and J 0 bases, leaving 11 bases between the germline ends. The CDR3 sequence is CASSSREASTDTQYF. The CDR3 coding sequence is TGTGCCAGCAGCTCAAGAGAGGCTAGCACAGATACGCAGTATTTT.

The chain employs TRBV7-8 and TRBJ1-6, with TRBD1 as a possible D gene (6 bases). The CDR3 spans 14 residues. Germline assignment: CDR1 SGHVS and CDR2 FQNEAQ. The V end lost 5 bases, the J end lost 10 bases, and 15 bases lay between the germline ends. The CDR3 protein is CASSQARGKSPLHF. The CDR3 DNA sequence: TGTGCCAGCAGCCAGGCGAGGGGGAAGTCACCCCTCCACTTT.

The V call is TRBV6-6, the J call TRBJ2-7; 7 bases match TRBD1. Losses at the gene ends were 4 bases for V and 4 bases for J; bases not matched to a gene: 13. The germline CDR1 and CDR2 sequences are MNHNY and SVGAGI (reference sequence). The CDR3 is 16 amino acids. CDR3 loop: CASSLRFRGTVYEQYF. The CDR3 DNA sequence: TGTGCCAGCAGTTTACGGTTTAGGGGGACAGTTTACGAGCAGTACTTC.

The chain uses TRBV6-5 and TRBJ1-5; D gene unclear. V lost 8 bases and J 3 bases, leaving 11 bases between the germline ends. The germline V gene encodes CDR1 MNHEY and CDR2 SVGAGI. This CDR3 contains 13 residues. In DNA, the CDR3 is TGTGCCAGCTCGGGAGAGTTCAATCAGCCCCAGCATTTT. It encodes CASSGEFNQPQHF.

J is TRBJ2-2 and V is TRBV7-6, with D tentatively TRBD2 (5 bases). Germline CDR1 reads SGHVS; CDR2 reads FNYEAQ. The CDR3 length is 17 residues. V was trimmed by 5 bases and J by 3 bases, leaving 19 bases between them. The CDR3 DNA is TGTGCCAGCAGCCCCCAGGTTGACTATGGCGACACCGGGGAGCTGTTTTTT. Amino acids: CASSPQVDYGDTGELFF.

The rearrangement joins TRBV9 to TRBJ2-1; 9 nucleotides match TRBD2. V gave up 2 bases and J gave up 0 bases; unmatched junction bases: 9. The CDR3 spans 18 residues. The germline CDR1 and CDR2 sequences are SGDLS and YYNGEE. The CDR3 loop reads CASSVQGLAFSSYNEQFF. CDR3 in DNA: TGTGCCAGCAGCGTCCAAGGACTAGCGTTTAGCTCCTACAATGAGCAGTTCTTC.

There are a few counts of this clone. V usage is TRBV3-1 (or the pseudogene TRBV3-2) and J usage is TRBJ1-1; tentatively, D is TRBD1 (5 bases). Trimming took 3 bases from V and 13 from J, leaving 6 bases between them. Looked up from germline, CDR1 is LGHDT and CDR2 is YNNKEL (reference sequence). The length of the CDR3 is 9 residues. Written as DNA, the CDR3 is TGTGCCAGCAGCCACGGGGGTTTCTTT. It translates to CASSHGGFF.

The chain carries TRBV2 and TRBJ2-7, with 8 bases that match TRBD1. The CDR3 length is 15 residues. Unmatched junction bases numbered 10, after V lost 4 bases and J lost 5 bases. The germline V gene encodes CDR1 SNHLY and CDR2 FYNNEI. The DNA of the CDR3 is TGTGCCAGCAGTGCCTTAGGACAGGGTTATGACGAGCAGTACTTC. Protein: CASSALGQGYDEQYF.

This clone has only a few counts. This sequence joins TRBV28 and TRBJ1-1, with D possibly TRBD1 on 6 matching bases. With 3 bases removed from V and 4 bases from J, the gap between germline ends came to 12 bases. The CDR3 extends over 14 amino acids. CDR1 is MDHEN, CDR2 SYDVKM, per germline. The CDR3 coding sequence is TGTGCCAGCAGTTTTACAGGGAGAGTCACTGAAGCTTTCTTT. The encoded protein is CASSFTGRVTEAFF.

V is TRBV11-2 and J is TRBJ1-1, with 7 bases lining up with TRBD1. Germline assignment: CDR1 SGHAT and CDR2 FQNNGV. The CDR3 runs 14 residues. V was clipped by 5 bases and J by 4 bases; unmatched bases: 7. The CDR3 DNA sequence: TGTGCCAGCAGCCTAACGACAGGGCCCACTGAAGCTTTCTTT. It translates to CASSLTTGPTEAFF.